The rows below give T cell receptor beta chains drawn from one sample of a study of CD8+CD57+ T cells in acquired aplastic anemia. MiXCR, applied by TCRdb to the reads, yields one record per CDR3 protein. Here the sample spans over 150,000 distinct CDR3 sequences, over 55% being singletons. Sequencing was carried out using sorted CD4+, CD8+, or CD8+CD57+ T cells (not recorded which) from PBMCs. All receptors come from a human donor with aplastic anemia. Each CDR3 is given with its conserved first and last residue. Fields, in order: clone size, J gene, V gene, D gene, CDR3 protein, CDR3 DNA. D genes are given only for firm matches. Size tells how often a clone was seen (once, few, many) or the class of an expanded clone, and some rows leave it out.

clone_size: -
j_call: TRBJ2-2
v_call: TRBV7-3
d_call: -
cdr3_aa: CASSLTTSSTGELFF
cdr3_nt: TGTGCCAGCAGCTTAACTACTTCCAGCACCGGGGAGCTGTTTTTT

clone_size: -
j_call: TRBJ1-5
v_call: TRBV9
d_call: TRBD1
cdr3_aa: CASSLRQGKNQPQHF
cdr3_nt: TGTGCCAGCAGTCTCCGACAGGGAAAGAATCAGCCCCAGCATTTT

clone_size: -
j_call: TRBJ2-5
v_call: TRBV20-1
d_call: -
cdr3_aa: CSASLDPNQETQYF
cdr3_nt: TGCAGTGCTAGTTTGGACCCCAACCAAGAGACCCAGTACTTC

clone_size: -
j_call: TRBJ1-2
v_call: TRBV20-1
d_call: -
cdr3_aa: CSAKSLGPDGYTF
cdr3_nt: TGCAGTGCCAAGAGCCTCGGACCCGACGGCTACACCTTC

clone_size: -
j_call: TRBJ1-5
v_call: TRBV24-1
d_call: -
cdr3_aa: CATSDSRTDLNQPQHF
cdr3_nt: TGTGCCACCAGTGATTCCCGGACAGACCTCAATCAGCCCCAGCATTTT

clone_size: -
j_call: TRBJ2-1
v_call: TRBV10-3
d_call: TRBD1
cdr3_aa: CAISYSDTTGVYNEQFF
cdr3_nt: TGTGCCATCAGCTACTCGGATACGACAGGGGTTTACAATGAGCAGTTCTTC

clone_size: -
j_call: TRBJ1-2
v_call: TRBV25-1
d_call: TRBD1
cdr3_aa: CASRTTGGAYGYTF
cdr3_nt: TGTGCCAGCAGAACAACAGGGGGCGCTTATGGCTACACCTTC

clone_size: many
j_call: TRBJ1-1
v_call: TRBV5-8
d_call: -
cdr3_aa: CASSRDGSWVKTEAFF
cdr3_nt: TGTGCCAGCAGCCGCGATGGCTCCTGGGTGAAGACTGAAGCTTTCTTT

clone_size: -
j_call: TRBJ1-4
v_call: TRBV2
d_call: -
cdr3_aa: CASMARGEKLFF
cdr3_nt: TGTGCCAGCATGGCCAGGGGTGAAAAACTGTTTTTT

clone_size: -
j_call: TRBJ2-5
v_call: TRBV5-4
d_call: -
cdr3_aa: CASSSGGQRTSETQYF
cdr3_nt: TGTGCCAGCAGTTCTGGCGGACAGCGGACATCGGAGACCCAGTACTTC

clone_size: few
j_call: TRBJ2-1
v_call: TRBV20-1
d_call: -
cdr3_aa: CSARNLHEQFF
cdr3_nt: TGCAGTGCTAGAAATTTGCATGAGCAGTTCTTC

clone_size: few
j_call: TRBJ1-1
v_call: TRBV5-1
d_call: -
cdr3_aa: CASSMSTGKWDTEAFF
cdr3_nt: TGCGCCAGCAGCATGAGCACAGGGAAGTGGGACACTGAAGCTTTCTTT

clone_size: few
j_call: TRBJ1-2
v_call: TRBV20-1
d_call: TRBD1
cdr3_aa: CSAPLGQGARGYTF
cdr3_nt: TGCAGTGCTCCCCTCGGGCAGGGGGCGCGTGGCTACACCTTC

clone_size: -
j_call: TRBJ2-1
v_call: TRBV20-1
d_call: TRBD2
cdr3_aa: CSAYPGLAGARRAANQFF
cdr3_nt: TGCAGTGCTTATCCGGGACTAGCGGGAGCTCGACGCGCGGCGAATCAGTTCTTC

clone_size: once
j_call: TRBJ2-6
v_call: TRBV24-1
d_call: TRBD2
cdr3_aa: CATSGDYNSGANVLTF
cdr3_nt: TGTGCCACCAGTGGGGACTATAACTCTGGGGCCAACGTCCTGACTTTC

clone_size: -
j_call: TRBJ1-5
v_call: TRBV18
d_call: -
cdr3_aa: CASSLTQGHRQPQHF
cdr3_nt: TGTGCCAGCTCACTGACACAGGGCCACAGGCAGCCCCAGCATTTT

clone_size: -
j_call: TRBJ2-1
v_call: TRBV10-3
d_call: TRBD1
cdr3_aa: CAISTGTGVSLEQFF
cdr3_nt: TGTGCCATCAGCACCGGGACAGGGGTATCTCTTGAGCAGTTCTTC

clone_size: few
j_call: TRBJ2-1
v_call: TRBV15
d_call: TRBD2
cdr3_aa: CATSHRGGYNEQFF
cdr3_nt: TGTGCCACCAGCCACCGGGGGGGTTACAATGAGCAGTTCTTC

clone_size: few
j_call: TRBJ2-7
v_call: TRBV7-9
d_call: TRBD1
cdr3_aa: CASSLGTARAYEQYF
cdr3_nt: TGTGCCAGCAGCCTAGGGACAGCCCGAGCCTACGAGCAGTACTTC

clone_size: once
j_call: TRBJ1-1
v_call: TRBV4-2
d_call: -
cdr3_aa: CASSQGIGAVNTEAFF
cdr3_nt: TGTGCCAGCAGCCAAGGAATAGGAGCCGTTAACACTGAAGCTTTCTTT

clone_size: -
j_call: TRBJ2-7
v_call: TRBV2
d_call: TRBD1
cdr3_aa: CASSSLGQVRSYEQYF
cdr3_nt: TGTGCCAGCAGTTCCTTGGGACAGGTGAGATCCTACGAGCAGTACTTC

clone_size: -
j_call: TRBJ2-5
v_call: TRBV5-8
d_call: -
cdr3_aa: CASSSPSSPTRGPYQETQYF
cdr3_nt: TGTGCCAGCAGCTCCCCTTCGTCTCCAACCCGGGGCCCGTACCAAGAGACCCAGTACTTC